The subject of this entry is one T cell receptor beta chain. No antigen is known for it. During the collection period, no donor immune events like infections were recorded. This sample was included in a study of identifying expanded T cells in peripheral blood. Overall study results and limits: Differentially abundant clones: about 1.1 between replicates, about 15 at 2 to 3 weeks, approximately 18 at four. Clone count variance between roughly 2-week samples rose with total template count.

TCRdb's copy holds only in-frame clones and misses some; the assay was immunoSEQ multiplex PCR. The table shows about 100,000 clones, with roughly 86% occurring only once. The V gene lost 0 bases and the J gene lost 2 bases, with 10 bases spanning the gap. This CDR3 is built from 15 residues. Germline CDR1 LGHNA, CDR2 YSLEER. The sequenced material came from blood. J is TRBJ1-2 and V is TRBV4-3; D is uncertain. The receptor comes from a person aged 18-70 years in good health. The CDR3: CASSQEWPPNYGYTF. The CDR3 DNA reads TGCGCCAGCAGCCAAGAATGGCCCCCAAACTATGGCTACACCTTC.